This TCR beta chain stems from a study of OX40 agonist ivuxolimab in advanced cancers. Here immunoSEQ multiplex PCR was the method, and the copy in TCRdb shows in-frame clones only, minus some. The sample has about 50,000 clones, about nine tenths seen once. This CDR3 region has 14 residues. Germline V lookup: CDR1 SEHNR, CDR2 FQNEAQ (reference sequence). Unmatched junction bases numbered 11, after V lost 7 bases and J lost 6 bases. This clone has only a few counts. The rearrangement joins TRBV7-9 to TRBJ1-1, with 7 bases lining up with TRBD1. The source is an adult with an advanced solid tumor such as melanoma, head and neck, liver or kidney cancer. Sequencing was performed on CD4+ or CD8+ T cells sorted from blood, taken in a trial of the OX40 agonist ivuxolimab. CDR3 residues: CASTTPGGFPEAFF. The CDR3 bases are TGTGCCAGCACCACCCCAGGGGGGTTTCCTGAAGCTTTCTTT.